This TCR beta chain was observed in a study of T cell responses to AZD1222 COVID-19 vaccine. Germline-derived CDR1 and CDR2 are ENHRY and SYGVKD. V was clipped by 4 bases and J by 9 bases, with 6 bases between them. This CDR3 has 11 residues. Assay: immunoSEQ multiplex PCR; the TCRdb copy retains only in-frame clones and omits some. The table has 180,000 or so clones, 85% to 90% seen once; the top ten hold roughly 4.3%. This TCR derives from an adult who received the MenACWY meningococcal vaccine as a control. Sample: peripheral blood, taken 28 days after the second dose of the MenACWY control vaccine. The chain combines TRBV10-3 with TRBJ2-2; D gene uncertain. The CDR3 reads CAISGARELFF. CDR3 nucleotides: TGTGCCATCAGTGGGGCCCGGGAGCTGTTTTTT.